The entry below gives a single T cell receptor (beta chain) sequence along with its context. This clonotype is judged large (0.1 to 1%). What this receptor recognizes is not known. There are no base qualities to consult, and no much larger clone falls within one base. This entry belongs to a study of blood T cells in healthy people across ages (dated by TCRdb to the mid-2010s). Background for the entire study: In model experiments, roughly one uniquely barcoded TCR beta cDNA molecule per two T cells was captured by template switching. Age-related changes in TCR beta repertoire diversity were measured in the study by deep sequencing normalized with unique cDNA molecular identifiers. The donors were split into four age groups: young (average 16 years), middle-aged (roughly 39), aged (over 55) and long-lived (82). To avoid experimental bias, donors of different ages were randomly spread across the sequencing lanes. The study analyzed two additional independent replicas of 1 million unique cDNA reads from the same blood draw for two donors, one aged 18 to 30 and one aged 80 or older.

The V and J ends are trimmed by 3 bases and 3 bases, leaving 18 bases between them. The CDR3 numbers 16 residues from cysteine through phenylalanine. The DNA shown is the 48-base CDR3, in frame from base 1. Reading the germline V gene gives CDR1 SNHLY and CDR2 FYNNEI. To prepare the library, 5' RACE was applied. The sequencer was an Illumina HiSeq 2500. A second roughly 7 to 11 cycle PCR used a sample-barcoded 5' primer and a J-beta primer mix. A unique molecular identifier was introduced onto each TCR beta cDNA molecule by a template-switch 5' adaptor carrying 12 random nucleotides. Each sample yielded at least 3 million CDR3-containing paired-end reads. All of the RNA was converted into first-strand cDNA using the Mint cDNA synthesis kit, with a TRBC-specific oligonucleotide serving as the primer. Following uracil-DNA glycosylase treatment, a first 18-cycle PCR with universal primers M1SS and BC2_uni_R was performed on all cDNA. The authors processed their data as follows. For normalization, 1 million high-quality reads were randomly selected from each sample, with every read carrying a distinct molecular identifier. Reads with shared molecular identifiers were discarded instead of being binned into consensus sequences. MiTCR, set to a Q25 quality threshold and the strictest error-elimination algorithm, was used for CDR3 identification, clonotype clustering and error correction. A nonparametric unseen species model with Euler transformation was used to estimate a lower bound on total TCR beta diversity. Clones were called with MiXCR by TCRdb after fastp trimmed the public reads at Q25, and only in-frame beta chains were retained. Every CDR3 protein is listed once, alongside the most common genes and DNA of its rows. The V and J calls here are based on TCRdb, not the publication. Across this sample there are about 810,000 distinct CDR3 sequences, with about 34% seen only once. Of the sample, 10% to 15% is held by the ten largest clones.

Systemically healthy Caucasian individuals from Russia, 35 to 50 in total and aged roughly 6 to 100 years, were included as donors. About 10 milliliters of peripheral blood were drawn from each donor into EDTA-treated Vacutainer tubes. PBMCs were isolated by Ficoll-Paque density-gradient centrifugation, with at least 6.5 million obtained per sample. Trizol reagent was used to extract total RNA from PBMCs, with at least 5 micrograms per sample. The percentages of naive CD45RAhigh/CD27high T cells were determined by flow cytometry on a PBMC aliquot from every donor. Results and caveats for the whole study, not just this receptor: Observed TCR beta diversity correlated strongly with the percentage of naive T cells measured by flow cytometry. Because donor CMV infection status was unknown, age-related changes in expanded clonotypes were potentially confounded. Compared with the aged group, the long-lived group had more naive CD4+ T cells, fewer expanded clones and increased TCR diversity, a pattern suggesting age selection. Observed TCR beta diversity per million T cells fell roughly linearly with age, and a significant reduction was already apparent by age roughly 40. Because profiling used bulk unsorted PBMCs, naive and antigen-experienced compartments could not be compared conclusively. Estimates of total diversity from one million sequenced T cells were regarded as lower bounds and underestimates.

This clonotype originated in a man younger than 30 in good health. What was sequenced was blood. This chain is built from TRBV2 and TRBJ2-7; TRBD1 is a weak D gene call, 6 bases matching. The nucleotide sequence reads TGTGCCAGCAGTGAGGGGGCCAGGGTACTTTTCTACGAGCAGTACTTC. It is translated as CASSEGARVLFYEQYF.